This passage covers 25 T cell receptor beta chains from one sample sequenced in a study of T-cell memory formation after mild COVID-19. TCRdb reanalysed the 5' RACE reads using MiXCR and keeps one entry per CDR3 protein. The sample carries about 260,000 distinct CDR3 sequences, about a sixth recorded once. Sequencing was done on a sample of PBMCs or a T cell subset sorted from them (not recorded which). These receptors came from a man younger than 35 who had mild COVID-19 (a few samples of this study predate the infection). Cell type and time point are not known.

This clonotype was seen ten or more times. The chain couples TRBV29-1 to TRBJ2-1, with 11 bases aligning to TRBD2. The CDR3 runs to 13 residues. J lost 10 bases, V lost 6 bases, and 8 bases had no gene match. Germline CDR1 SQVTM, CDR2 ANQGSEA. CDR3 loop: CSVGTSGPGEQFF. CDR3 in DNA: TGCAGCGTCGGGACTAGCGGTCCTGGGGAGCAGTTCTTC.

This clonotype was counted only a few times. V is TRBV6-1 and J is TRBJ1-5; D possibly corresponds to TRBD1 (6 bases). This CDR3 is built from 15 residues. Germline V CDR1 and CDR2: MNHNS, SASEGT. Trimming left V 2 bases short and J 5 bases short, with 13 bases between. CDR3: CASSELWGPDQPQHF. CDR3 bases: TGTGCCAGCAGTGAATTGTGGGGGCCCGATCAGCCCCAGCATTTT.

This clonotype has just a few counts. J is TRBJ2-7 and V is TRBV18; 9 bases are a match to TRBD1. Germline CDR1 and CDR2: KGHSH and LQKENI. Trimming removed 1 base from V and 5 bases from J; junction bases left unmatched: 6. The CDR3 loop spans 15 amino acids. The DNA of the CDR3 is TGTGCCAGCTCACCACGTCAGGACAGGGGCGACGAGCAGTACTTC. Protein product: CASSPRQDRGDEQYF.

This clonotype occurred a few times. The chain uses TRBV5-1 and TRBJ2-5; D unresolved. Trimming took 4 bases from V and 5 from J, leaving 15 bases between them. CDR3 length: 14 amino acids. From germline, CDR1 is SGHRS and CDR2 YFSETQ. The CDR3 nucleotides read TGCGCCAGCAGCCTCGACCCCACGGGTGAGACCCAGTACTTC. Translated, it gives CASSLDPTGETQYF.

The gene calls are TRBV5-1 and TRBJ1-6; possible D gene TRBD1, 5 bases. Trimming pared 0 bases from V and 9 bases from J, leaving 16 bases between. CDR1 is SGHRS, CDR2 YFSETQ, per germline. This CDR3 has 16 residues. The DNA of the CDR3 is TGCGCCAGCAGCTTGGCCCCGCAGGGTCTAGGTTCACCCCTCCACTTT. This codes for CASSLAPQGLGSPLHF. Full variable domain (outside the CDR3, taken from reference TRBV5-1 and TRBJ1-6): KAGVTQTPRYLIKTRGQQVTLSCSPISGHRSVSWYQQTPGQGLQFLFEYFSETQRNKGNFPGRFSGRQFSNSRSEMNVSTLELGDSALYLCASSLAPQGLGSPLHFGNGTRLTVT.

The chain is built from TRBV29-1 and TRBJ2-6, with D possibly called TRBD1 or TRBD2 (6 bases each). The germline V gene has CDR1 SQVTM and CDR2 ANQGSEA. This CDR3 contains 15 residues. Between the trimmed V and J ends, which lost 1 base and 2 bases, there was a span of 9 bases. The chain's CDR3 is CSVEVGGTGANVLTF. CDR3 nucleotide sequence: TGCAGCGTTGAAGTAGGGGGGACTGGGGCCAACGTCCTGACTTTC.

This clonotype was seen only a few times. The rearrangement uses TRBV27 and TRBJ1-2; 7 bases match TRBD1. V lost 1 base to trimming and J lost 7 bases; unmatched junction nucleotides: 6. This CDR3 has 14 amino acids. CDR1 is MNHEY, CDR2 SMNVEV, per germline (reference sequence). The CDR3 spells CASSLWATGAGYTF. The CDR3 coding sequence is TGTGCCAGCAGTTTATGGGCCACAGGGGCTGGCTACACCTTC.

As DNA, the CDR3 is TGCGCCAGCAGCTTGGGCGCGGTCGCATTTTACTATGGCTACACCTTC. It is translated as CASSLGAVAFYYGYTF. V usage is TRBV5-1 and J usage is TRBJ1-2; D is uncertain. Per germline, CDR1 SGHRS and CDR2 YFSETQ. This CDR3 is 16 amino acids long. Trimming shortened V by 0 bases and J by 3 bases, and 15 bases separated the two germline ends.

The J gene is TRBJ2-1, the V gene TRBV6-2 or TRBV6-3; 9 bases are shared with TRBD1. This CDR3 is built from 15 residues. V lost 2 bases and J lost 7; bases outside the gene matches: 6. CDR1 and CDR2 (germline): MNHEY, SVGEGT. The CDR3 coding sequence is TGTGCCAGCAGTTACCGCGGACAGGGGTGGAATGAGCAGTTCTTC. Its protein product is CASSYRGQGWNEQFF.

The CDR3 protein is CASSPRSQRFTEAFF. Written as DNA, the CDR3 is TGTGCCAGCTCACCACGTTCTCAGCGGTTCACTGAAGCTTTCTTT. The V and J genes are TRBV18 and TRBJ1-1; D gene unclear. The CDR3 has 15 amino acids. Germline loops: CDR1 KGHSH, CDR2 LQKENI. Between the trimmed V and J ends, which lost 1 base and 4 bases, there was a span of 13 bases.

V gene TRBV10-3 combines with J gene TRBJ1-5, with 7 nucleotides matching TRBD1. Germline V gives CDR1 ENHRY, CDR2 SYGVKD. V lost 4 bases, J lost 1 base, and 4 bases stayed unmatched. The CDR3 covers 15 residues. CDR3 DNA: TGTGCCATCAGTGGACAGGGAAGCAGCAATCAGCCCCAGCATTTT. It codes for CAISGQGSSNQPQHF.

Only a few counts were recorded for this clonotype. The V call is TRBV5-1, the J call TRBJ2-3; D is undetermined. V lost 1 base, J lost 1 base, and 10 bases lay in between. Germline lookup yields CDR1 SGHRS and CDR2 YFSETQ. The CDR3 covers 15 residues. The CDR3 reads CASSLSSVGTDTQYF. The CDR3 nucleotides read TGCGCCAGCAGCTTGAGTTCGGTGGGCACAGATACGCAGTATTTT.

There are a few counts of this clonotype. The chain recombines TRBV6-6 with TRBJ2-1; 13 nucleotides line up with TRBD2. V gave up 5 bases and J gave up 7 bases; unmatched junction bases: 11. Germline assignment: CDR1 MNHNY and CDR2 SVGAGI (reference sequence). The CDR3 spans 17 residues. CDR3 in amino acids: CASSPTSTSGGSNEQFF. CDR3 sequence (DNA): TGTGCCAGCAGTCCAACCTCGACTAGCGGGGGGTCTAATGAGCAGTTCTTC.

In its sample, this clonotype was seen a few times. The genes are TRBV6-5 and TRBJ2-3, with 8 bases lining up with TRBD2. This CDR3 has 13 amino acids. The V gene end was trimmed by 7 bases and the J gene end by 3 bases; junction bases not matched to a gene: 3. The germline V gene has CDR1 MNHEY and CDR2 SVGAGI. The CDR3: CASNIAGTDTQYF. As DNA, the CDR3 is TGTGCCAGCAATATAGCGGGGACAGATACGCAGTATTTT.

The chain joins TRBV12-3 or TRBV12-4 to TRBJ2-2; 10 bases align to TRBD2. The length of the CDR3 is 16 residues. V lost 5 bases and J lost 5; bases outside the gene matches: 8. CDR3 protein: CASSPSSGGRTGELFF. DNA of the CDR3: TGTGCCAGCAGTCCCTCTAGCGGGGGTCGTACCGGGGAGCTGTTTTTT.

The J gene is TRBJ1-6, the V gene TRBV28; D gene unclear. Trimming stripped 6 bases from V and 14 bases from J, with 14 bases between. The CDR3 contains 12 residues. From germline, CDR1 is MDHEN and CDR2 SYDVKM. The CDR3 bases are TGTGCCAGCAGAGACCGGTTTTTGGCCCTCCACTTT. It yields the protein CASRDRFLALHF.

This clonotype was seen a handful of times. The gene calls are TRBV24-1 and TRBJ2-1, with 7 bases fitting TRBD1. The CDR3 extends over 16 amino acids. V was clipped by 3 bases and J by 5 bases; unmatched bases: 9. CDR1 KGHDR and CDR2 SFDVKD come from the germline V gene. CDR3 sequence: CATSDTGTAPNNEQFF. DNA for the CDR3: TGTGCCACCAGTGATACCGGGACAGCTCCTAACAATGAGCAGTTCTTC.

This clonotype has just a few counts. The chain couples TRBV6-5 to TRBJ1-2, with a possible D match to TRBD1 (5 bases). CDR3 length: 13 amino acids. Germline V CDR1 and CDR2: MNHEY, SVGAGI. V was shortened by 6 bases and J by 3 bases, with 11 bases between the two germline ends. CDR3 loop: CASSRQGYYGYTF. CDR3 coding DNA: TGTGCCAGCAGCCGTCAGGGATACTATGGCTACACCTTC.

This chain uses TRBV29-1 with TRBJ1-4; D is uncertain. This CDR3 contains 11 residues. Trimming pared 4 bases from V and 10 bases from J, leaving 10 bases between. The germline CDR1 and CDR2 sequences are SQVTM and ANQGSEA. The CDR3 bases are TGCAGCGTTGGGGAGGGAGGAAAACTGTTTTTT. Encoded protein: CSVGEGGKLFF.

Only a few counts were recorded for this clonotype. The rearrangement joins TRBV30 to TRBJ2-7; D is ambiguous. The CDR3 is 11 residues long. In germline, CDR1 is GTSNPN, CDR2 SVGIG (reference sequence). Trimming cost V 7 bases and J 2 bases, with 9 bases left between them. The CDR3: CAFSRAYEQYF. The CDR3 nucleotides are TGTGCCTTTTCCCGCGCCTACGAGCAGTACTTC.

There are a few counts of this clonotype. As DNA, the CDR3 is TGCAGCGTAATCGGAGCGGGGAATGAAGAGACCCAGTACTTC. Translation: CSVIGAGNEETQYF. The chain combines TRBV29-1 with TRBJ2-5; TRBD2 matches at 7 bases. With 6 bases clipped from V and 3 bases from J, the junction kept 10 bases outside the gene matches. CDR3 length: 14 amino acids. CDR1 is SQVTM and CDR2 is ANQGSEA in the germline V gene.

The gene calls are TRBV29-1 and TRBJ2-7; D may match TRBD1 or TRBD2 (5 bases each). The CDR3 spans 12 residues. The V gene lost 7 bases and the J gene lost 0 bases, with 10 bases spanning the gap. Germline loops: CDR1 SQVTM, CDR2 ANQGSEA. For the CDR3, the DNA is TGCAGCGGCCGGGACCCCTCCTACGAGCAGTACTTC. Its translation: CSGRDPSYEQYF.

This sequence joins TRBV5-5 and TRBJ1-5; D may be TRBD1 (5 bases). The V end lost 0 bases, the J end lost 6 bases, and 10 bases lay between the germline ends. The CDR3 extends over 14 amino acids. Germline loops: CDR1 SGHKS, CDR2 YYEKEE (reference sequence). The CDR3 here is CASSLEWGGQPQHF. For the CDR3, the DNA is TGTGCCAGCAGCTTGGAGTGGGGGGGTCAGCCCCAGCATTTT.

This clonotype was found a few times. The chain has TRBV7-9 and TRBJ2-3; D remains unclear. Trimming removed 2 bases at V and 10 bases at J, with 10 bases between. Germline V gives CDR1 SEHNR, CDR2 FQNEAQ (reference sequence). The CDR3 loop spans 12 amino acids. CDR3 in amino acids: CASSLRRRPQYF. The DNA for the CDR3 is TGTGCCAGCAGCTTAAGGAGAAGACCGCAGTATTTT.

This clonotype has just a few counts. The V gene is TRBV21-1, the J gene TRBJ2-3; the table's D call, TRBD2, has no DNA check behind it. TRBV21-1 is annotated as a pseudogene. The CDR3 runs 14 residues. The DNA of the CDR3 is TGTGCCAGCAGCAAGAGGGCAGGCACAGATACGCAGTATTTT. Encoded protein: CASSKRAGTDTQYF.